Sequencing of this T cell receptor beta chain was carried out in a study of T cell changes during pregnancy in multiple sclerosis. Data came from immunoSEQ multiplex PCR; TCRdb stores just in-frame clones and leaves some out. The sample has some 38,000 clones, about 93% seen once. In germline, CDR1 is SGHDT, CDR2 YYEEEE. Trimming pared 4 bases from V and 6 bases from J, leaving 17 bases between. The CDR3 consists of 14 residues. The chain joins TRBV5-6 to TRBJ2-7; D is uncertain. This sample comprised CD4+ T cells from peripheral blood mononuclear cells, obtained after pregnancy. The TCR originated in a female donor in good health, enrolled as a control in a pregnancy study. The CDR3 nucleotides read TGTGCCAGCAGCCGCGCGACTGTATCTGGCGAGCAGTACTTC. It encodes CASSRATVSGEQYF. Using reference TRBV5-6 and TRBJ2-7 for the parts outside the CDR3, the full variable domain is DAGVTQSPTHLIKTRGQQVTLRCSPKSGHDTVSWYQQALGQGPQFIFQYYEEEERQRGNFPDRFSGHQFPNYSSELNVNALLLGDSALYLCASSRATVSGEQYFGPGTRLTVT.